This passage covers 11 T cell receptor beta chains from one sample sequenced in a study of cytomegalovirus exposure and HLA in healthy donors. PCR used 60 Vbeta primers and 13 Jbeta primers. Profiled with immunoSEQ multiplex PCR; TCRdb holds only in-frame clones, not every one. Altogether roughly 120,000 clones are present, 9.5% being singletons, with the ten largest covering roughly 3.1%. Material for sequencing was PBMCs. Source of these receptors: a man younger than 45 in good health and CMV-seronegative.

The genes are TRBV29-1 and TRBJ2-5; no clear D. This CDR3 has 12 residues. CDR1 SQVTM and CDR2 ANQGSEA come from the germline V gene. The V end lost 0 bases, the J end lost 3 bases, and 5 bases lay between the germline ends. The CDR3 DNA is TGCAGCGTTGAAGACAGAAAAGAGACCCAGTACTTC. Encoded protein: CSVEDRKETQYF.

This clone was found a few times. The chain has TRBV5-8 and TRBJ2-4; 7 nucleotides match TRBD2. The CDR3 consists of 15 residues. Germline loops: CDR1 SGHTS, CDR2 YDEGEE. V shed 3 bases, J shed 7 bases, and the junction held 10 bases outside the gene matches. The CDR3 DNA sequence: TGTGCCAGCAGCTGGGGGGAGGGAGGAAGGAACATTCAGTACTTC. Encoded protein: CASSWGEGGRNIQYF.

The J gene is TRBJ1-4, the V gene TRBV11-2; the match to TRBD1 covers 9 bases. The CDR3 covers 15 residues. V was pared by 5 bases and J by 7 bases, with 8 bases of the junction left unmatched. Germline V lookup: CDR1 SGHAT, CDR2 FQNNGV. DNA for the CDR3: TGTGCCAGCAGCGCGACAGGGGGTTCAAGTGAAAAACTGTTTTTT. It yields the protein CASSATGGSSEKLFF.

The chain combines TRBV10-3 with TRBJ1-6, with D tentatively TRBD1 (6 bases). Germline CDR1 and CDR2: ENHRY and SYGVKD. V lost 4 bases to trimming and J lost 5 bases, with 12 bases between them. The CDR3 spans 15 residues. This CDR3 reads CAISGSQGNNSPLHF. In DNA form, the CDR3 reads TGTGCCATCAGTGGCTCACAGGGTAATAATTCACCCCTCCACTTT.

This clone was seen a few times. The rearrangement joins TRBV7-9 to TRBJ2-6; 10 bases align to TRBD1. The trim removed 4 bases at V and 2 bases at J, leaving 5 bases unmatched. CDR1 is SEHNR, CDR2 FQNEAQ, per germline (reference sequence). The CDR3 consists of 17 residues. The CDR3 DNA reads TGTGCCAGCAGCTCCGGGACAGGGGTGGCTGGGGCCAACGTCCTGACTTTC. This gives the protein CASSSGTGVAGANVLTF.

The V and J genes are TRBV2 and TRBJ1-2; 7 bases fit TRBD1. The CDR3 runs 15 residues. With V trimmed by 6 bases and J by 3 bases, 10 bases remained unmatched. Germline V gene sequence: CDR1 SNHLY, CDR2 FYNNEI. For the CDR3, the DNA is TGTGCCAGCAGAGGAAGAAGCAGGGGGGACTATGGCTACACCTTC. This gives the protein CASRGRSRGDYGYTF. The entire variable domain, with the rest obtained from reference TRBV2 and TRBJ1-2, is as follows: EPEVTQTPSHQVTQMGQEVILRCVPISNHLYFYWYRQILGQKVEFLVSFYNNEISEKSEIFDDQFSVERPDGSNFTLKIRSTKLEDSAMYFCASRGRSRGDYGYTFGSGTRLTVV.

This clone was counted a few times. This chain connects TRBV27 to TRBJ1-1; no clear D. The CDR3 has 14 residues. Germline V gene lookup returns CDR1 MNHEY and CDR2 SMNVEV (reference sequence). V lost 2 bases and J lost 1, with 8 bases in between. In DNA, the CDR3 is TGTGCCAGCAGTTTAGGGCGGGAGAACACTGAAGCTTTCTTT. Translated: CASSLGRENTEAFF.

This clone occurred a few times. The chain uses TRBV2 and TRBJ2-2, with D hard to call. CDR1 SNHLY and CDR2 FYNNEI come from the germline V gene. This CDR3 is 14 amino acids long. Trimming shortened V by 6 bases and J by 1 base, and 9 bases separated the two germline ends. CDR3 sequence reads: CASSPVRNTGELFF. The CDR3 nucleotides read TGTGCCAGCAGCCCAGTCAGGAACACCGGGGAGCTGTTTTTT.

The chain employs TRBV20-1 and TRBJ1-2; D is possibly TRBD1 (6 bases). The germline V and J ends were trimmed by 8 bases and 8 bases, with 6 bases remaining between them. Germline CDR1 is DFQATT and CDR2 is SNEGSKA (reference sequence). The CDR3 covers 8 residues. CDR3 loop: CSQGGYTF. The CDR3, as DNA: TGCAGTCAGGGGGGCTACACCTTC.

On this clone: Germline is not matched at one junction end, which may reflect a read error. The CDR3 region has the DNA TGTGCTAGCAGCCCCAGGACAGGGGGCGTCGGGGAGCTGTTTTTT. The encoded protein is CASSPRTGGVGELFF. The V and J genes are TRBV7-7 and TRBJ2-2; 11 bases line up with TRBD1. There are 15 residues in the CDR3. Per the germline V gene, CDR1 is SSHAT and CDR2 is FNYEAQ (reference sequence).

This clone has just a few counts. J is TRBJ2-1 and V is TRBV10-3; TRBD1 is a possible D gene (6 bases). Germline CDR1 is ENHRY and CDR2 is SYGVKD. The V gene lost 3 bases and the J gene lost 0 bases, with 15 bases spanning the gap. This CDR3 region has 17 residues. As DNA, the CDR3 is TGTGCCATCAGTGATCCAACAGGGATGAGCTCCTACAATGAGCAGTTCTTC. It specifies CAISDPTGMSSYNEQFF.